The text below deals with one T cell receptor beta chain. The data belong to a study of cytomegalovirus exposure and HLA in healthy donors. Deletions cut 5 bases from V and 0 bases from J, with 11 bases between. This CDR3 comprises 13 residues. Germline CDR1 and CDR2: GTSNPN and SVGIG (reference sequence). The PCR contained 60 Vbeta and 13 Jbeta primers. The assay was immunoSEQ multiplex PCR, and TCRdb's table has in-frame clones only and misses some. Found here are 99,000 or so clones, approximately 80% of them singletons; the top ten hold around 6%. The TCR sequence derives from a male donor in good health and CMV-seronegative. The chain is built from TRBV30 and TRBJ2-7; D perhaps matches TRBD1 (5 bases). Sample: PBMCs. This chain's CDR3 is CAWGRTNSYEQYF. The CDR3, as DNA: TGTGCCTGGGGCAGGACAAACTCCTACGAGCAGTACTTC.